This T cell receptor (beta chain) was sequenced in a study of blood T cell repertoires in COVID-19. Generated by immunoSEQ multiplex PCR, the TCRdb table keeps only in-frame clones and is missing some. The sample lists 100,000 to 120,000 clones, roughly 79% occurring once. V was trimmed by 4 bases and J by 0 bases, leaving 13 bases between them. Germline V gene lookup returns CDR1 SGDLS and CDR2 YYNGEE. The length of the CDR3 is 15 residues. The rearrangement links TRBV9 to TRBJ1-1; D unresolved. This receptor was identified in a woman aged 70-85 years with acute or convalescent COVID-19. The sample taken for sequencing was peripheral blood. CDR3 amino acids: CASSPRREMNTEAFF. In DNA form, the CDR3 reads TGTGCCAGCAGCCCGAGGCGGGAAATGAACACTGAAGCTTTCTTT. Drawing the rest from reference TRBV9 and TRBJ1-1, the complete variable domain is DSGVTQTPKHLITATGQRVTLRCSPRSGDLSVYWYQQSLDQGLQFLIQYYNGEERAKGNILERFSAQQFPDLHSELNLSSLELGDSALYFCASSPRREMNTEAFFGQGTRLTVV.